This record concerns one TCR beta chain sequence. Antigen unknown. The data were obtained in a study of T cells after yellow fever vaccination. The 5'RACE template-switching step produced TCR cDNA and added a universal primer site and UMIs. TCRdb fed the 5' RACE reads into MiXCR, producing one record per CDR3 protein. The table includes about 240,000 distinct CDR3 sequences, roughly 7.2% detected once. The CDR3 has 14 residues. With 3 bases removed from V and 6 bases from J, the gap between germline ends came to 15 bases. Germline CDR1 reads LNHNV; CDR2 reads YYDKDF (reference sequence). Study outcomes and limitations: CD4 and CD8 compartments shared a small share of clonotypes, likely from convergent recombination. The secondary T-cell response peaked on day 5, not day 15, but was weaker. Reappearance after the booster was observed for most primary-vaccination clones (roughly 95% CD4, roughly 88% CD8).

The sample was CD4+ T cells sorted from PBMCs, taken 15 days after the yellow fever booster vaccination. This TCR derives from a man aged 25-45 years who received the YFV17D yellow fever vaccine. The chain has TRBV15 and TRBJ2-7, with D possibly called TRBD1 or TRBD2 (5 bases each). The CDR3: CATSSSPGTVEQYF. As DNA, the CDR3 is TGTGCCACCAGCAGCTCCCCGGGGACGGTCGAGCAGTACTTC.